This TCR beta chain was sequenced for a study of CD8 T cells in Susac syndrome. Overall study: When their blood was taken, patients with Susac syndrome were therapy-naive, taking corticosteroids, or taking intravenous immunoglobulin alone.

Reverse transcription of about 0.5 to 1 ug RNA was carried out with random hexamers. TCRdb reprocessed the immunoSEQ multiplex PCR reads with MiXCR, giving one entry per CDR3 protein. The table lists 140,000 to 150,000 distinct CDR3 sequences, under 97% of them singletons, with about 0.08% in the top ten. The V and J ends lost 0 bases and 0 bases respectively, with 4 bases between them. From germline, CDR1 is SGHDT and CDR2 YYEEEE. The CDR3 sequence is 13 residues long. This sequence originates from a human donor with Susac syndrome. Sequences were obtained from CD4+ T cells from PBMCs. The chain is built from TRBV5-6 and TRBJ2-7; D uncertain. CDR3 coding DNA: TGTGCCAGCAGCTTGGTCTACTCCTACGAGCAGTACTTC. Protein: CASSLVYSYEQYF. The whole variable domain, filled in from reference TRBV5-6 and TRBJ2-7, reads DAGVTQSPTHLIKTRGQQVTLRCSPKSGHDTVSWYQQALGQGPQFIFQYYEEEERQRGNFPDRFSGHQFPNYSSELNVNALLLGDSALYLCASSLVYSYEQYFGPGTRLTVT.